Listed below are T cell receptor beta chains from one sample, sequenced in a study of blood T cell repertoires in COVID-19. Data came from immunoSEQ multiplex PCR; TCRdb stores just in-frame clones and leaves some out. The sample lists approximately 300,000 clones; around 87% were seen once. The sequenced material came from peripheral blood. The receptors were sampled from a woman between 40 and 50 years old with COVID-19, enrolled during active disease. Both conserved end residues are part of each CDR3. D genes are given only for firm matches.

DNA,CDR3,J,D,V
TGTGCCAGCAGCCCGTCACACTACAATGAGCAGTTCTTC,CASSPSHYNEQFF,TRBJ2-1,-,TRBV7-3
TGTGCCAGTAGTATGGACAGGGGCCTTAACACTGAAGCTTTCTTT,CASSMDRGLNTEAFF,TRBJ1-1,TRBD1,TRBV19
TGCGCCAGCAGCCCGGTCAGGGGATCCTCCGAGCAGTACTTC,CASSPVRGSSEQYF,TRBJ2-7,-,TRBV4-3
TGCGCCAGCAGTCCCGGGACAGAAAACGGCGAAACCTACGAGCAGTACTTC,CASSPGTENGETYEQYF,TRBJ2-7,TRBD1,TRBV23-1
TGCGCCAGCAGCTTAAGACCGGGACTAGGGGACACCGGGGAGCTGTTTTTT,CASSLRPGLGDTGELFF,TRBJ2-2,TRBD2,TRBV5-1
TGCAGCGTTGAAACGCGGGGGAGTTCTGGAAACACCATATATTTT,CSVETRGSSGNTIYF,TRBJ1-3,-,TRBV29-1
TGTGCCAGCAGGCAGGGGGCGAACACTGAAGCTTTCTTT,CASRQGANTEAFF,TRBJ1-1,TRBD1,TRBV2
TGTGCCTGGGGCAGACAGGGGAATTCACCCCTCCACTTT,CAWGRQGNSPLHF,TRBJ1-6,TRBD1,TRBV30
TGTGCCAGCAGCCAAACAACCGGGACAGGTAATCAGCCCCAGCATTTT,CASSQTTGTGNQPQHF,TRBJ1-5,TRBD1,TRBV3-1/TRBV3-2
TGTGCCAGTAGCCCGGACAGGGTTTGGGAGACCCAGTACTTC,CASSPDRVWETQYF,TRBJ2-5,TRBD1,TRBV19
TGTGCCAGCAGCCCCCGAGCGGAGAATGAGCAGTTCTTC,CASSPRAENEQFF,TRBJ2-1,-,TRBV11-3
TGCGCCAGCAGCTTGGCGGGGCGACAGGGTGGCTTCGCGGAAGGCTACACCTTC,CASSLAGRQGGFAEGYTF,TRBJ1-2,TRBD1,TRBV5-1
TGCGCCAGCAGAAAAGACATCGCGAACACCGGGGAGCTGTTTTTT,CASRKDIANTGELFF,TRBJ2-2,-,TRBV5-1
TGTGCCAGCAGCTTAGGAACAGGGAAAGGCTACACCTTC,CASSLGTGKGYTF,TRBJ1-2,-,TRBV7-2
TGTGCCAGCAGTGAAGGGACAGGGAAAGGATGGGGTGGCTACACCTTC,CASSEGTGKGWGGYTF,TRBJ1-2,TRBD1,TRBV25-1
TGTGCCAGCAGTTTGGGGGGACAGGGCGGCAACGAGCAGTACTTC,CASSLGGQGGNEQYF,TRBJ2-7,TRBD1,TRBV28